These 6 T cell receptor beta chains share one sample of origin, sequenced in a study of T-cell memory formation after mild COVID-19. TCRdb fed the 5' RACE reads into MiXCR, producing one record per CDR3 protein. The top ten clones hold 20% to 25% of a sample with about 250,000 distinct CDR3 sequences, about a sixth of them seen once. Sequencing was performed on PBMCs or a T cell subset sorted from them (not recorded which). Receptor source: a man between 18 and 29 years old who had mild COVID-19 (a few samples of this study predate the infection). Cell type and time point are not known.

The chain recombines TRBV2 with TRBJ1-3; 8 bases fit TRBD1. The junction had 4 bases not matched to a gene; V was cut back by 3 bases and J by 3 bases. This CDR3 has 15 amino acids. Looked up from germline, CDR1 is SNHLY and CDR2 is FYNNEI. CDR3 sequence reads: CASSDGDRIGNTIYF. CDR3 coding DNA: TGTGCCAGCAGTGACGGGGACAGGATTGGAAACACCATATATTTT. Complete variable domain (other parts from reference TRBV2 and TRBJ1-3): EPEVTQTPSHQVTQMGQEVILRCVPISNHLYFYWYRQILGQKVEFLVSFYNNEISEKSEIFDDQFSVERPDGSNFTLKIRSTKLEDSAMYFCASSDGDRIGNTIYFGEGSWLTVV.

This clonotype was observed a few times. The rearrangement uses TRBV11-2 and TRBJ1-1; TRBD1 might be the D (5 bases). Trimming left V 1 base short and J 1 base short, with 13 bases between. In germline, CDR1 is SGHAT, CDR2 FQNNGV. The CDR3 sequence is 16 residues long. The CDR3 sequence: CASSLAQTDSNTEAFF. CDR3 nucleotide sequence: TGTGCCAGCAGCTTAGCCCAGACAGATTCGAACACTGAAGCTTTCTTT.

This clonotype was seen many times. The chain joins TRBV2 to TRBJ2-5; 7 bases align to TRBD1. The CDR3 is 12 amino acids. Losses at the gene ends were 3 bases for V and 8 bases for J; bases not matched to a gene: 3. CDR1 and CDR2 (germline): SNHLY, FYNNEI. The CDR3: CASSDRGPTQYF. The CDR3 DNA follows: TGTGCCAGCAGTGATAGGGGGCCAACCCAGTACTTC.

The chain joins TRBV25-1 to TRBJ2-7, with no clear D. The V gene lost 8 bases and the J gene lost 3 bases, with 8 bases spanning the gap. The CDR3 is 11 amino acids. Germline values: CDR1 MGHDK, CDR2 SYGVNS. CDR3 loop: CASGSNYEQYV. CDR3 nucleotides: TGTGCCAGCGGATCCAACTACGAGCAGTACGTC.

The CDR3 DNA follows: TGCAGCGTTGAAGATTGGCCAGCAAAAGGCACCGGGGAGCTGTTTTTT. It codes for CSVEDWPAKGTGELFF. The chain uses TRBV29-1 and TRBJ2-2; D gene uncertain. The V gene lost 0 bases and the J gene lost 4 bases, with 15 bases spanning the gap. This CDR3 has 16 residues. Germline CDR1 is SQVTM and CDR2 is ANQGSEA.

The rearrangement uses TRBV9 and TRBJ1-4, with 9 positions matching TRBD1. Germline V gene sequence: CDR1 SGDLS, CDR2 YYNGEE. CDR3 length: 15 residues. V shed 6 bases and J 4 bases; nucleotides not matched to a gene: 7. CDR3 in DNA: TGTGCCAGCAACTTAGGACAGGGGCTTAATGAAAAACTGTTTTTT. Translating gives CASNLGQGLNEKLFF. Filled out from reference TRBV9 and TRBJ1-4, the complete variable domain reads DSGVTQTPKHLITATGQRVTLRCSPRSGDLSVYWYQQSLDQGLQFLIQYYNGEERAKGNILERFSAQQFPDLHSELNLSSLELGDSALYFCASNLGQGLNEKLFFGSGTQLSVL.